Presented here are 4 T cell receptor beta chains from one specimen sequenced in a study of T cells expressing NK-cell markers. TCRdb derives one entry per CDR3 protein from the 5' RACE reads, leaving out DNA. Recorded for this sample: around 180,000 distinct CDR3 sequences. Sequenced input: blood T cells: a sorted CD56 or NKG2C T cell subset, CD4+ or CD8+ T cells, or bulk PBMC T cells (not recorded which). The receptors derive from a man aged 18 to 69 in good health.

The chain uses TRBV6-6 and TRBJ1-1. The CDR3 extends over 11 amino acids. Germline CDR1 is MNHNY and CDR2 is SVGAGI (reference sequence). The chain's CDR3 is CASRQETEAFF.

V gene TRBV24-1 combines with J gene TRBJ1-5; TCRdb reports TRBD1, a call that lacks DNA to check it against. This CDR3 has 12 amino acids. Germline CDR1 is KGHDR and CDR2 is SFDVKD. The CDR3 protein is CATSDHRGPQHF.

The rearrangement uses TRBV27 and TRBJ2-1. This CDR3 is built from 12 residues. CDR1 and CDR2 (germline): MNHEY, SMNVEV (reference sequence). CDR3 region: CASSQPYNEQFF.

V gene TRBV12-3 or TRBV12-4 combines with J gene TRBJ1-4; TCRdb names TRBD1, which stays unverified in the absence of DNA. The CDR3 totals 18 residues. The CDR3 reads CASSLGGQMWGTNEKLFF.